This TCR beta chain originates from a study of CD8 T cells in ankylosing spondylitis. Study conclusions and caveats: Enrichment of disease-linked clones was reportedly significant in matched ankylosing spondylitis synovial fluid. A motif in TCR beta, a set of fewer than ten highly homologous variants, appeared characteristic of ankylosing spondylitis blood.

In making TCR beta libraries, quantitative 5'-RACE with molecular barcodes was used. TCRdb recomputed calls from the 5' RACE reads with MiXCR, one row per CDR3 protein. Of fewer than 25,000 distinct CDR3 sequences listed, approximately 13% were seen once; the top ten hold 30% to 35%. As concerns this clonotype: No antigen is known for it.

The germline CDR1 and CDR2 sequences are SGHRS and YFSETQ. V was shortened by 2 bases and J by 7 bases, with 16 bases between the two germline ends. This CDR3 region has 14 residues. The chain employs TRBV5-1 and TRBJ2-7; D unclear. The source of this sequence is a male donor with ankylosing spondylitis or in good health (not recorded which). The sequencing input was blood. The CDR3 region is CASSLTVSGREQYF. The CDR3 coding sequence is TGCGCCAGCAGCTTAACGGTTTCAGGTCGGGAGCAGTACTTC. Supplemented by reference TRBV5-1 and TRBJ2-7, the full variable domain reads KAGVTQTPRYLIKTRGQQVTLSCSPISGHRSVSWYQQTPGQGLQFLFEYFSETQRNKGNFPGRFSGRQFSNSRSEMNVSTLELGDSALYLCASSLTVSGREQYFGPGTRLTVT.